This TCR beta chain is drawn from a study of blood T cell repertoires in COVID-19. Across the whole study: Sample material is recorded as cDNA or gDNA derived from T cells, B-cell-depleted T cells, or PBMCs.

Germline CDR1 reads MNHEY; CDR2 reads SMNVEV (reference sequence). CDR3 size: 15 residues. V lost 0 bases, J lost 4 bases, and 12 bases lay in between. Profiled with immunoSEQ multiplex PCR; TCRdb holds only in-frame clones, not every one. The data show 410,000 or so clones, over 75% seen once. The V gene is TRBV27, the J gene TRBJ1-2, with D possibly matching TRBD1 (6 bases). Input material: peripheral blood. This sequence originates from a woman in her thirties or forties with COVID-19, enrolled during active disease. CDR3 in DNA: TGTGCCAGCAGTTTATCACAGGGTTATACCTATGGCTACACCTTC. Translating it yields CASSLSQGYTYGYTF.